These 3 T cell receptor beta chains were all obtained from the same sample, sequenced in a study of a mutant IDH1 vaccine in newly diagnosed glioma. The assay was immunoSEQ multiplex PCR, and TCRdb's table has in-frame clones only and misses some. Among roughly 34,000 clones listed, about four fifths were seen once. Time point described: baseline, week 1 (first vaccination visit). Treatment of the sample: pre-vaccination baseline after standard-of-care therapy. Specimen: peripheral blood mononuclear cells (PBMCs), collected from a glioma patient treated with radiotherapy, temozolomide or both. These TCRs come from a man in his fifties or sixties with glioma. Some clones in this sample may be carry-over from other donors' samples.

For the CDR3, the DNA is TGTGCCAGCAGCTTAGGCCTAGCGGGAGTCGATGAGCAGTTCTTC. This gives the protein CASSLGLAGVDEQFF. J is TRBJ2-1 and V is TRBV5-6, with TRBD2 identical over 10 bases. Germline V lookup: CDR1 SGHDT, CDR2 YYEEEE. Unmatched junction bases numbered 7, after V lost 2 bases and J lost 8 bases. This CDR3 comprises 15 residues.

V is TRBV14 and J is TRBJ2-7; D uncertain. CDR1 SGHDN and CDR2 FVKESK come from the germline V gene. This CDR3 spans 13 amino acids. The ends were cut back, 1 base at V and 5 bases at J, with 9 bases in the middle. The CDR3: CASSQGGFNEQYF. The CDR3 DNA is TGTGCCAGCAGCCAAGGTGGTTTCAACGAGCAGTACTTC.

This clone was observed a handful of times. The chain carries TRBV5-1 and TRBJ1-1, with TRBD1 as a possible D gene (5 bases). V lost 4 bases and J 1 base, leaving 11 bases between the germline ends. The CDR3 loop spans 14 amino acids. Germline CDR1 SGHRS, CDR2 YFSETQ. The CDR3 region is CASSQGPENTEAFF. The CDR3 DNA reads TGCGCCAGCAGCCAGGGACCGGAGAACACTGAAGCTTTCTTT.